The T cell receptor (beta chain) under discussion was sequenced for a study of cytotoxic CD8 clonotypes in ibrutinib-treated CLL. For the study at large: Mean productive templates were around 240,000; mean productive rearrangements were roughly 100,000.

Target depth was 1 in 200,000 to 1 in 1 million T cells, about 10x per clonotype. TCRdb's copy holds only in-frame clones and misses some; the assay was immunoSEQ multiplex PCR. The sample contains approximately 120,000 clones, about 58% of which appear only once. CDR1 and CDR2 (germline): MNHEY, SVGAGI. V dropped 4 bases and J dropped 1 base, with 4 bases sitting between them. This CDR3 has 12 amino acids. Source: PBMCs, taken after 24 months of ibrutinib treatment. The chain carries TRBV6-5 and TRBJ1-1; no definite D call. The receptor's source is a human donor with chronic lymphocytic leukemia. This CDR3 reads CASSFANTEAFF. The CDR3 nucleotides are TGTGCCAGCAGTTTTGCGAACACTGAAGCTTTCTTT.